The rows below give T cell receptor beta chains drawn from one sample of a study of cytomegalovirus exposure and HLA in healthy donors. Sequencing was performed with immunoSEQ multiplex PCR; in TCRdb, only in-frame clones are kept and a portion is missing. The sample includes 180,000 or so clones, about 89% of them seen just once. Sequenced material: PBMCs. The receptors were gathered from a man aged 18 to 35 in good health and CMV-seropositive. CDR3s include the opening cysteine and the closing phenylalanine or tryptophan. The order of the fields is V gene, D gene, clone size, J gene, CDR3 DNA, CDR3 protein. A D gene is named only where the DNA matches it firmly. Not all rows give a size; the values are once, few, many and, for expanded clones, a class.

TRBV5-1,TRBD2,.,TRBJ2-1,TGCGCCAGCAGCTTGAGGCCCGGGCTAGCGGGGGACAATGAGCAGTTCTTC,CASSLRPGLAGDNEQFF
TRBV4-3,TRBD2,.,TRBJ2-5,TGCGCCAGCAGCCTTAGACTAGCGGCGGGCGAGACCCAGTACTTC,CASSLRLAAGETQYF
TRBV7-6,TRBD1,.,TRBJ2-3,TGTGCCAGCAGCTTAGGGGACAGGGATACGCAGTATTTT,CASSLGDRDTQYF
TRBV11-2,TRBD1,.,TRBJ2-2,TGTGCCAGCAGCTTAGTGGGACAGGGGGGAAGAGGCGGGGAGCTGTTTTTT,CASSLVGQGGRGGELFF
TRBV9,.,.,TRBJ2-7,TGTGCCAGCAGCGTAGTAGGGGCTGCCCTGAACGAGCAGTACTTC,CASSVVGAALNEQYF
TRBV20-1,.,once,TRBJ1-2,TGCAGTGCGGAGAATTATGGCTACACCTTC,CSAENYGYTF
TRBV15,TRBD1,.,TRBJ1-1,TGTGCCACCAGCATGACAGGGTGGGGGAACACTGAAGCTTTCTTT,CATSMTGWGNTEAFF
TRBV29-1,TRBD2,once,TRBJ2-7,TGCAGCGCCCTCGGGCTAGCGGGCACCTACGAGCAGTACTTC,CSALGLAGTYEQYF
TRBV5-6,.,once,TRBJ1-1,TGTGCCAGCAGAAGTGCGACTGAAGCTTTCTTT,CASRSATEAFF
TRBV27,TRBD2,.,TRBJ2-1,TGTGCCAGCAGGCTATCTAGCGGGAGGCCCCTGCCTTGGTACAATGAGCAGTTCTTC,CASRLSSGRPLPWYNEQFF
TRBV5-1,.,.,TRBJ1-2,TGCGCCAGCAGATCGACAGGCGTGAACTATGGCTACACCTTC,CASRSTGVNYGYTF
TRBV4-2,TRBD2,.,TRBJ2-3,TGTGCCAGCAGCCAAGACTTAGCGGGGGGGGCAGATACGCAGTATTTT,CASSQDLAGGADTQYF
TRBV27,TRBD1,.,TRBJ2-7,TGTGCCAGTAGGGACAGGCCCTACGAGCAGTACTTC,CASRDRPYEQYF
TRBV6-1,.,.,TRBJ2-4,TGTGCCATCAGGCAGGGTTTTGGAACCAAAAACATTCAGTACTTC,CAIRQGFGTKNIQYF
TRBV5-1,.,.,TRBJ2-3,TGCGCCAGCAGGACGAGCAGGGTCTTGGATACGCAGTATTTT,CASRTSRVLDTQYF
TRBV11-2,.,.,TRBJ2-2,TGTGCCAGCAGCTTATACGGGGGGCTCGACACCGGGGAGCTGTTTTTT,CASSLYGGLDTGELFF
TRBV30,TRBD1,.,TRBJ2-7,TGTGCCTGGAGGGGGACAGGGGCGTACGAGCAGTACTTC,CAWRGTGAYEQYF
TRBV5-6,TRBD2,.,TRBJ2-1,TGTGCCAGCAGCTTTGGCCTAGCGGACAATGAGCAGTTCTTC,CASSFGLADNEQFF
TRBV7-8,.,.,TRBJ1-2,TGTGCCAGCAGCTTGGGGAGCGGCTACACCTTC,CASSLGSGYTF
TRBV4-3,TRBD1,.,TRBJ2-7,TGCGCCAGCAGCCAAGAGAAGACAGGGACAAACGAGCAGTACTTC,CASSQEKTGTNEQYF
TRBV4-2,.,.,TRBJ1-1,TGTGCCAGCAGCCAAAGTAGCACTGAAGCTTTCTTT,CASSQSSTEAFF
TRBV5-1,TRBD2,.,TRBJ2-2,TGCGCCAGCAGCCGGACTAGCGGGAGGGCCTACACCGGGGAGCTGTTTTTT,CASSRTSGRAYTGELFF
TRBV5-1,TRBD1,.,TRBJ2-7,TGCGCCAGCAGCACCACAGGGGGCCACTACGAGCAGTACTTC,CASSTTGGHYEQYF
TRBV7-3,TRBD1,.,TRBJ1-1,TGTGCCAGTCACGGACAGGGGGGTTACACTGAAGCTTTCTTT,CASHGQGGYTEAFF
TRBV30,TRBD1,.,TRBJ1-2,TGTGCCTGGACCCGTTCTAGGGGGCGGACTAACTATGGCTACACCTTC,CAWTRSRGRTNYGYTF
TRBV19,TRBD1,few,TRBJ2-7,TGTGCCAGTAGTATCGGGCCACAGGGGATATACGAGCAGTACTTC,CASSIGPQGIYEQYF
TRBV5-1,TRBD2,.,TRBJ2-2,TGCGCCAGCAGCTTGTTGGCGGGAGGGGAAGCCGGGGAGCTGTTTTTT,CASSLLAGGEAGELFF
TRBV7-8,TRBD2,.,TRBJ2-2,TGTGCCAGCAGAGGTCTAGCGGGGCCAACGAACACCGGGGAGCTGTTTTTT,CASRGLAGPTNTGELFF
TRBV28,TRBD1,.,TRBJ1-2,TGTGCCAGCACCCCCGGACAGGGGGCCTATGGCTACACCTTC,CASTPGQGAYGYTF
TRBV7-2,.,.,TRBJ2-7,TGTGCCAGCAGCGCTATGCAAGGAGTAAGGAGCGAGCAGTACTTC,CASSAMQGVRSEQYF
TRBV6-5,.,.,TRBJ1-5,TGTGCCAGCAGTCCTACAGGCCTCTATCAGCCCCAGCATTTT,CASSPTGLYQPQHF
TRBV20-1,.,once,TRBJ1-1,TGCAGTGCTATGGACTTTATTGAAGCTTTCTTT,CSAMDFIEAFF
TRBV6-5,TRBD2,.,TRBJ2-7,TGTGCCAGCAGCCTGGGGGGGACCTACGAGCAGTACTTC,CASSLGGTYEQYF
TRBV9,.,.,TRBJ1-2,TGTGCCAGCACCCTGGGGGGGGACTATGGCTACACCTTC,CASTLGGDYGYTF
TRBV4-1,TRBD1,.,TRBJ1-1,TGCGCCAGCAGCCAACAGGGGGCTAACACTGAAGCTTTCTTT,CASSQQGANTEAFF